This T cell receptor beta chain is from a study of CD8 T cells in Susac syndrome (dated by TCRdb to between 2018 and 2021). In the study overall: Of the Susac syndrome patients who were sequenced, roughly six had clinically active disease and roughly eight were in clinical remission. Whether CD8+ T cell activation and differentiation in Susac syndrome was antigen driven was tested using repertoire sequencing. At blood withdrawal, Susac syndrome patients were either therapy-naive, taking corticosteroids (in some cases with IVIg as well), or taking IVIg alone. Overall study results and their limits: The number of individuals in the TCR sequencing and HLA analysis was recognized as being relatively small. No clonal expansion was detected in the CD4+ T cell repertoire of Susac syndrome patients.

High-throughput TCR beta sequencing profiled peripheral blood CD8+ and CD4+ T cells from healthy donors, Susac syndrome patients and multiple sclerosis patients. The Susac syndrome patients fulfilled recently defined diagnostic criteria for definite or probable disease. Bulk CD8+ and CD4+ T cells were purified by magnetic negative isolation, whereas CD8+ TEMRA cells were enriched by FACS. Blood was collected in EDTA tubes and processed within 24 hours, with PBMCs isolated through density gradient centrifugation. PBMCs destined for TCR sequencing were cryopreserved in liquid nitrogen and later thawed in a 37 °C water bath. A purity of at least 90% was achieved for sorted or isolated CD4+, CD8+ and CD8+ TEMRA cells. For this clonotype: The clone's antigen remains unknown. No base-level quality is on record; no much larger clone is a single base apart.

RNA was extracted using the RNeasy kit, and about 0.45 to 1 microgram was reverse transcribed with random hexamers. TCR beta CDR3 regions were amplified with the immunoSEQ multiplex PCR assay covering 54 Vbeta and 13 Jbeta segments. Bias from PCR amplification was corrected by using a synthetic template baseline for primer optimization and for computational correction. The authors' analysis ran thus. Only productive sequences were kept, with reads annotated to V, D and J genes according to IMGT and analyzed in immunoSEQ Analyzer. To calculate clonality, Shannon entropy was normalized by log2 of the number of productive unique sequences and then subtracted from one. Public and private clones were assessed among the 100 most prevalent clones of each patient and control. A clone was defined as Susac-specific if it was absent from the healthy and MS cohorts, from some 1,100 published viral clones and from other ImmuneACCESS disease sequences. TCRdb trimmed public reads at Q25 via fastp, called clones via MiXCR and kept in-frame beta chains. Entries are consolidated by CDR3 protein sequence, retaining the most common genes and DNA. TCRdb, not the authors, supplied the V and J calls. Here the sample has some 200,000 distinct CDR3 sequences; around 95% occur a single time. The ten largest clones take up approximately 0.089% of the sample.

CDR1 and CDR2 are read off the germline V gene as SGHAT and FQNNGV. Trimming at the junction amounts to 1 base on V and 6 bases on J, and the germline ends lie 10 bases apart. Counted from cysteine to phenylalanine, this CDR3 has 13 amino acids. Only the CDR3 DNA is retained, 39 bases long and in frame from the first base. The sequence links TRBV11-2 to TRBJ2-7, with the D gene not confidently named. Sequenced material: CD4+ T cells from PBMCs. This clonotype originated in a human donor with Susac syndrome. The bases read TGTGCCAGCAGCTTAGTACGGGTATCCGAGCAGTACTTC. This is translated as CASSLVRVSEQYF. Where the CDR3 stops, the reference TRBV11-2 and TRBJ2-7 genes take over; the full variable domain is EAGVAQSPRYKIIEKRQSVAFWCNPISGHATLYWYQQILGQGPKLLIQFQNNGVVDDSQLPKDRFSAERLKGVDSTLKIQPAKLEDSAVYLCASSLVRVSEQYFGPGTRLTVT.